These 2 T cell receptor beta chains were all obtained from the same sample, sequenced in a study of PD-1 blockade in mismatch repair-deficient tumors. The table came from immunoSEQ multiplex PCR; TCRdb's copy has only in-frame clones and leaves some out. The sample includes 130,000 or so clones, 85% to 90% of them seen just once. The sample was peripheral blood, taken 44 weeks after starting pembrolizumab. Source of these receptors: an adult with mismatch repair-deficient cancer.

This chain joins TRBV6-5 and TRBJ2-5; 7 positions agree with TRBD2. Germline CDR1 MNHEY, CDR2 SVGAGI. This CDR3 spans 14 amino acids. The J segment lost 5 bases and the V segment lost 8 bases, leaving 11 bases of the junction unmatched. This CDR3 is CASRPGLRMETQYF. CDR3 bases: TGTGCCAGCCGACCGGGACTACGAATGGAGACCCAGTACTTC.

The chain recombines TRBV19 with TRBJ2-5; D call uncertain. CDR1 and CDR2 (germline): LNHDA, SQIVND (reference sequence). CDR3 length equals 13 residues. Trimming pared 3 bases from V and 2 bases from J, leaving 7 bases between. CDR3 DNA sequence: TGTGCCAGTAGTATCGGCAGACAAGAGACCCAGTACTTC. Translated, it gives CASSIGRQETQYF.